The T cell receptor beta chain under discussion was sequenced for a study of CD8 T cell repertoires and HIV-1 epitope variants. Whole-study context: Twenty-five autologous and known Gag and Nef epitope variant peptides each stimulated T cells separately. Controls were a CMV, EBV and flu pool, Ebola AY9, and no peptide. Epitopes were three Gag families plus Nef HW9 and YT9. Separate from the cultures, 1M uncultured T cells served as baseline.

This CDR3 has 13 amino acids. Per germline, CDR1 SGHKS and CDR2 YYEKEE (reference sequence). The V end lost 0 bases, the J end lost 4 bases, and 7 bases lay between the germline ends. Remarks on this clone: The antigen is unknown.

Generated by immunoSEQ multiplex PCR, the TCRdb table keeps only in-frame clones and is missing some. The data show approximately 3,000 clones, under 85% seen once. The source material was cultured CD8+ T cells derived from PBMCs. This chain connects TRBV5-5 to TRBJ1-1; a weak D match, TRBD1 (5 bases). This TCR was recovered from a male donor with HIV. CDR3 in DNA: TGTGCCAGCAGCTTGGGGAGGGGCACTGAAGCTTTCTTT. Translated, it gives CASSLGRGTEAFF. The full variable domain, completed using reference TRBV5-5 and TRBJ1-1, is DAGVTQSPTHLIKTRGQQVTLRCSPISGHKSVSWYQQVLGQGPQFIFQYYEKEERGRGNFPDRFSARQFPNYSSELNVNALLLGDSALYLCASSLGRGTEAFFGQGTRLTVV.